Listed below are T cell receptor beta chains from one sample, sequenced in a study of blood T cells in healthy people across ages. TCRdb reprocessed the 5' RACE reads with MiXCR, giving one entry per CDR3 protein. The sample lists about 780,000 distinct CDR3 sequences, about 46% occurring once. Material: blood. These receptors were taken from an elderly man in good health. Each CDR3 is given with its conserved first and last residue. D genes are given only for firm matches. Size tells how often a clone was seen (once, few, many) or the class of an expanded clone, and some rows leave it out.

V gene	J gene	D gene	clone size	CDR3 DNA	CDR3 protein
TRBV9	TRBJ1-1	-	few	TGTGCCAGCAGCGTAGCGGTTGTTGACACTGAAGCTTTCTTT	CASSVAVVDTEAFF
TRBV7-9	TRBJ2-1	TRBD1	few	TGTGCCAGCAGCGCCAGAAGAACAGGGGTAGAGGAGCAGTTCTTC	CASSARRTGVEEQFF
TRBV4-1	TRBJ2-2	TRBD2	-	TGCGCCAGCAGCCATCCTACTAGCGGGGGGGCCGCCGGGGAGCTGTTTTTT	CASSHPTSGGAAGELFF
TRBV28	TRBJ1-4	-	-	TGTGCCAGCAGTCACAGTGGGGGTTCCGAAAAACTGTTTTTT	CASSHSGGSEKLFF
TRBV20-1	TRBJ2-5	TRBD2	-	TGCAGTGCTAGAGTAGCGGGTAGACTGGAGGGGACCCAGTACTTC	CSARVAGRLEGTQYF
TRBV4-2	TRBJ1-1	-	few	TGTGCCAGCAGCCACGACGACGGGCTCCGGGAGGCTGAAGCTTTCTTT	CASSHDDGLREAEAFF
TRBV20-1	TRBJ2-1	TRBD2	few	TGCAGTGCTAGAGATGACCTAGCGGGAGCCTATGAGCAGTTCTTC	CSARDDLAGAYEQFF
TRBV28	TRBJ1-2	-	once	TGTGCCAGCAGTTTTCAAGGGGTTAATGGCTACACCTTC	CASSFQGVNGYTF
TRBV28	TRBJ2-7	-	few	TGTGCCAGCAGTTTCTCACAGTCCTACGAGCAGTACTTC	CASSFSQSYEQYF
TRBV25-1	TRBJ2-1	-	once	TGTGCCAGCACCTACAGCAACAATGAGCAGTTCTTC	CASTYSNNEQFF
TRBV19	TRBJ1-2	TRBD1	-	TGTGCCAGTAGTAACCGGGACAGGCGTAACTATGGCTACACCTTC	CASSNRDRRNYGYTF
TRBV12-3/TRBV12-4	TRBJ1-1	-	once	TGTGCCAGCACTATAGCAGGGCGCACTGAAGCTTTCTTT	CASTIAGRTEAFF
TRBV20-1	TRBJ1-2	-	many	TGCAGTGTGGGGGGCTACACCTTC	CSVGGYTF
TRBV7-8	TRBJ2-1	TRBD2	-	TGTGCCAGCAGCTCAACGGGGGCTAGCGGGAGCTACAATGAGCAGTTCTTC	CASSSTGASGSYNEQFF
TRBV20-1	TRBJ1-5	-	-	TGCAGTGCCACCCGGTATAGCAATCAGCCCCAGCATTTT	CSATRYSNQPQHF
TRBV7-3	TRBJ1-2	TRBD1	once	TGTGCCAGCAGCCCGACAGGGTCTTATGGCTGCACCTTC	CASSPTGSYGCTF
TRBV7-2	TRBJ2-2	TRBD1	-	TGTGCCAGCAGCCGATATGAAACAGGGGCAGCGAACACCGGGGAGCTGTTTTTT	CASSRYETGAANTGELFF
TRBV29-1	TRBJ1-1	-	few	TGCAGCGTTGACCGCGACAGGACAAACACTGAAGCTTTCTTT	CSVDRDRTNTEAFF
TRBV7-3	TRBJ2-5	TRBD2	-	TGTGCCAGCAGCTCAGCGGGAGGGAATGGTGAGCAGTACTTC	CASSSAGGNGEQYF
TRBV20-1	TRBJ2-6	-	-	TGCAGTGCTAGAGCGGAAAGCTCTGGGGCCAACGTCCTGACTTTC	CSARAESSGANVLTF
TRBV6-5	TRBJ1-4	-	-	TGTGCCCCAACGGGAATACCTAATGAAAAACTGTTTTTT	CAPTGIPNEKLFF
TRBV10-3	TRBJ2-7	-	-	TGTGCCACCGGGACCGAGCCCTACGAGCAGTACTTC	CATGTEPYEQYF
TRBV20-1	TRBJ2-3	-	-	TGCAGTGCTAGAGATACCCAGACCAGGTCAGATACGCAGTATTTT	CSARDTQTRSDTQYF
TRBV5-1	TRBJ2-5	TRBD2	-	TGTGCCAGCAGCCTCCTAGCGGGAGGATACAATGAGCAGTACTTC	CASSLLAGGYNEQYF
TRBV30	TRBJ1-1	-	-	TGTGCCTGGAGTATGGGTCAGGGTACTGAAGCTTTCTTT	CAWSMGQGTEAFF
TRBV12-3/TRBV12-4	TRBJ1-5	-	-	TGTGCCAGCAGCCGTGTACGGGTCAATCAGCCCCAGCATTTT	CASSRVRVNQPQHF
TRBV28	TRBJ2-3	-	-	TGTGCCAGCAGAAGGTCTGGGGCAGATACGCAGTATTTT	CASRRSGADTQYF
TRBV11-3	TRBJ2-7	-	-	TGTGCCAGCAGCCCGACAGTGACCGGCGAGCAGTACTTC	CASSPTVTGEQYF
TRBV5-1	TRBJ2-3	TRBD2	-	TGCGCCAGCAGCACTGACCTAGCGGGACGGGATACGCAGTATTTT	CASSTDLAGRDTQYF